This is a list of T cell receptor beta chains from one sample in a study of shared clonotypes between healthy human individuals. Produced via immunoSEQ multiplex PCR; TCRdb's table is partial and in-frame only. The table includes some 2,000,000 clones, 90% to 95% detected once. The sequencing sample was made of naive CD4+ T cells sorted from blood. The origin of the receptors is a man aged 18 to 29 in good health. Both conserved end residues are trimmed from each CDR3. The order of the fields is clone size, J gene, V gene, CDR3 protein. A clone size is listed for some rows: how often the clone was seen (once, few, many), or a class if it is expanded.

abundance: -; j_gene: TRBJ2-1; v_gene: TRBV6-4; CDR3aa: ASRPGQGLEEF
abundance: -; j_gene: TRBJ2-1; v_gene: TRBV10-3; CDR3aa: AISGGPILRGRSYNEQF
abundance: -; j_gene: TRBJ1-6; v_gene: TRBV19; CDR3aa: ASTYASGAPPLH
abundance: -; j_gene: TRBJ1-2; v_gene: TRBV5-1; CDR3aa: ASSPVIWVEGYT
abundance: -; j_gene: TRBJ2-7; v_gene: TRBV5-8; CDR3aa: ASRRRLAGASYEQY
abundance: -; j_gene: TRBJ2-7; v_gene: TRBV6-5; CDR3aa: ASSRQGRRSYEQY
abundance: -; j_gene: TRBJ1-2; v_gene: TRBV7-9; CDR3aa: ASSIEGIGYT
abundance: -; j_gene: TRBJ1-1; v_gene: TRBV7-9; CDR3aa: ASSLDRNTEAF
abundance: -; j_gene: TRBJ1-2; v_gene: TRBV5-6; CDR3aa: ASSLAGTPYGYT
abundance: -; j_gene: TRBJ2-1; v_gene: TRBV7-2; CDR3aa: ASSLEVGSYNEQF
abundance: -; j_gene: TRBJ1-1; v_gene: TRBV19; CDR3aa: ASSTDRGRGAF
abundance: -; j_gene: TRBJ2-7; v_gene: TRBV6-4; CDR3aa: ASSSKKERVFLDEQY
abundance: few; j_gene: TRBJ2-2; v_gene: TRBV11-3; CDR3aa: ASRPGQGTGLF
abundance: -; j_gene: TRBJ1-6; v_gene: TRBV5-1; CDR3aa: ASSSLPGQGYNSPLH
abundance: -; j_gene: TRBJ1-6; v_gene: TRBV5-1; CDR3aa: ASSLEGWLIGGEGNNSPLH